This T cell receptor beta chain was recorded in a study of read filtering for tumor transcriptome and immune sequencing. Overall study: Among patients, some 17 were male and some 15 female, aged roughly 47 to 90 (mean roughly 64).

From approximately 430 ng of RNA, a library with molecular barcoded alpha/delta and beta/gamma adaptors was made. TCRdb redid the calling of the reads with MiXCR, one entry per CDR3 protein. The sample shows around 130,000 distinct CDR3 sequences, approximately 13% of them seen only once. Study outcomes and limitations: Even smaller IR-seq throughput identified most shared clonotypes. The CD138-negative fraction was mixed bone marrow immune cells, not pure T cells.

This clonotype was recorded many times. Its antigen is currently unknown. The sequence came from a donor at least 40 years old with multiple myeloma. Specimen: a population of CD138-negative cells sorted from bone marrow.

CDR3 loop: CASRRTGGEGTEAFF. The CDR3 DNA follows: TGTGCCAGCAGGAGGACAGGGGGGGAAGGCACTGAAGCTTTCTTT. This rearrangement joins TRBV6-1 to TRBJ1-1; TRBD1 aligns across 10 bases. The trim removed 6 bases at V and 4 bases at J, leaving 8 bases unmatched. Looked up from germline, CDR1 is MNHNS and CDR2 is SASEGT. The CDR3 has 15 amino acids.